Given below is one T cell receptor beta chain in context. Its specificity is unknown. Germline loops: CDR1 SGDLS, CDR2 YYNGEE. The CDR3 is made up of 13 amino acids. V lost 0 bases to trimming and J lost 10 bases, with 10 bases between them. The entry originates in a study of T cell responses to AZD1222 COVID-19 vaccine. Findings and caveats of the study: Reports indicate that nearly half of spike-specific TCRs are directed at unmutated variant regions.

The method was immunoSEQ multiplex PCR; TCRdb's version includes in-frame clones alone and lacks a portion of them. The data show some 92,000 clones, approximately 90% seen once. The chain recombines TRBV9 with TRBJ1-4, with D uncertain. The source is an adult in good health. The specimen comprised peripheral blood, sampled on day 0 of AZD1222 vaccination. DNA of the CDR3: TGTGCCAGCAGCGTAGTAGCAGAGGGAAAACTGTTTTTT. Its translation: CASSVVAEGKLFF.